What follows are 30 T cell receptor beta chains derived from one specimen sequenced in a study of blood T cell repertoires in COVID-19. The table came from immunoSEQ multiplex PCR; TCRdb's copy has only in-frame clones and leaves some out. The sample has a few hundred thousand clones; around 88% are singletons. The material sequenced was peripheral blood. These receptors came from a woman aged 25 to 39 with COVID-19, enrolled during active disease.

This clone appeared a few times. J is TRBJ2-7 and V is TRBV10-3, with 8 bases identical to TRBD2. Germline V gives CDR1 ENHRY, CDR2 SYGVKD. The trim removed 3 bases at V and 7 bases at J, leaving 8 bases unmatched. CDR3 length: 14 residues. CDR3 DNA sequence: TGTGCCATCAGTGACCCGGGGGGGCTAGGGGAGCAGTACTTC. Protein product: CAISDPGGLGEQYF.

The chain has TRBV6-5 and TRBJ1-2; the match to TRBD1 covers 7 bases. V lost 2 bases and J lost 6; bases outside the gene matches: 0. In germline, CDR1 is MNHEY, CDR2 SVGAGI. The CDR3 is 12 residues long. CDR3 sequence reads: CASSYRGHGYTF. The CDR3 coding sequence is TGTGCCAGCAGTTACAGGGGGCATGGCTACACCTTC.

This clone was counted a few times. The chain uses TRBV12-3 or TRBV12-4 and TRBJ2-7; the D is unclear. This CDR3 spans 12 amino acids. Trimming cost V 7 bases and J 3 bases, with 10 bases left between them. CDR3 sequence reads: CASKASHYEQYF. DNA of the CDR3: TGTGCCAGCAAAGCTTCGCACTACGAGCAGTACTTC.

The chain recombines TRBV7-2 with TRBJ1-2; 10 nucleotides align to TRBD1. Germline CDR1 reads SGHTA; CDR2 reads FQGNSA. The CDR3 runs to 15 residues. V dropped 5 bases and J dropped 4; count of bases not matched to a gene: 7. The CDR3 loop is CASSTGTGASYGYTF. CDR3 bases: TGTGCCAGCAGCACCGGGACAGGGGCAAGCTATGGCTACACCTTC.

This chain links TRBV6-5 with TRBJ1-2; D is perhaps TRBD1 (6 bases). The CDR3 runs to 14 residues. CDR1 and CDR2 (germline): MNHEY, SVGAGI. With 2 bases removed from V and 7 bases from J, the gap between germline ends came to 14 bases. The CDR3 region has the DNA TGTGCCAGCAGTTACGAGGGGGGGGCGCGTGGCTACACCTTC. Translated, it gives CASSYEGGARGYTF.

The table lists this clone with a count of one. The CDR3 here is CASSLLAGFQGYTF. CDR3 bases: TGTGCCAGCAGCTTGCTTGCAGGGTTCCAGGGCTACACCTTC. The rearrangement uses TRBV5-8 and TRBJ1-2, with D tentatively TRBD1 (5 bases). The CDR3 sequence is 14 residues long. V lost 1 base and J 8 bases, leaving 15 bases between the germline ends. Germline loops: CDR1 SGHTS, CDR2 YDEGEE.

To note about this clone: Other DNA sequences in this sample translate to the same CDR3. The chain uses TRBV2 and TRBJ2-2; TRBD2 aligns across 10 bases. The germline V gene has CDR1 SNHLY and CDR2 FYNNEI. This CDR3 is built from 14 residues. V lost 7 bases, J lost 5 bases, and 4 bases stayed unmatched. CDR3 nucleotide sequence: TGTGCCAGCAAGCGGGGGGGTCGGACCGGGGAGCTGTTTTTT. Translation: CASKRGGRTGELFF.

The CDR3 DNA follows: TGCGCCAGCAGCTTGGTTTCAGGGTCGGCGGGAAACACCATATATTTT. Translation: CASSLVSGSAGNTIYF. V usage is TRBV5-1 and J usage is TRBJ1-3, with D possibly matching TRBD1 (5 bases). This CDR3 contains 16 residues. Between the trimmed V and J ends, which lost 0 bases and 4 bases, there was a span of 14 bases. Germline-derived CDR1 and CDR2 are SGHRS and YFSETQ.

This clone showed up just once. The chain links TRBV18 to TRBJ2-5; 8 bases fit TRBD2. The V segment lost 1 base and the J segment 1 base; nucleotides outside the gene matches: 2. The V gene's germline CDR1 is KGHSH and CDR2 LQKENI. The CDR3 loop spans 15 amino acids. CDR3 region: CASSPQAGVQETQYF. The CDR3 DNA is TGTGCCAGCTCACCACAAGCGGGGGTCCAAGAGACCCAGTACTTC. Full variable domain (missing parts from reference TRBV18 and TRBJ2-5): NAGVMQNPRHLVRRRGQEARLRCSPMKGHSHVYWYRQLPEEGLKFMVYLQKENIIDESGMPKERFSAEFPKEGPSILRIQQVVRGDSAAYFCASSPQAGVQETQYFGPGTRLLVL.

The chain joins TRBV3-1 (or the pseudogene TRBV3-2) to TRBJ2-1; D perhaps matches TRBD2 (6 bases). The V and J ends lost 3 bases and 7 bases respectively, with 16 bases between them. The CDR3 has 15 amino acids. Germline V gene data show CDR1 as LGHDT and CDR2 as YNNKEL (reference sequence). The CDR3 bases are TGTGCCAGCAGCCACCGACTAGGGCCTGGGAATGAGCAGTTCTTC. It translates to CASSHRLGPGNEQFF.

This chain joins TRBV28 and TRBJ2-3, with TRBD2 matching 15 bases. The V gene end was trimmed by 11 bases and the J gene end by 6 bases; junction bases not matched to a gene: 6. CDR3 length: 14 amino acids. Per the germline V gene, CDR1 is MDHEN and CDR2 is SYDVKM. CDR3 sequence reads: CAGGLAGGVDTQYF. CDR3 DNA: TGTGCCGGGGGACTAGCGGGGGGTGTGGATACGCAGTATTTT.

The chain combines TRBV7-9 with TRBJ1-1; tentative D call: TRBD1 (5 bases). With 1 base removed from V and 3 bases from J, the gap between germline ends came to 6 bases. The CDR3 contains 13 residues. The germline V gene encodes CDR1 SEHNR and CDR2 FQNEAQ (reference sequence). CDR3 region: CASSLGGDTEAFF. CDR3 bases: TGTGCCAGCAGCTTAGGGGGCGACACTGAAGCTTTCTTT.

The V call is TRBV5-1, the J call TRBJ2-7; perhaps TRBD1 as D (6 bases). Germline CDR1 reads SGHRS; CDR2 reads YFSETQ. V was pared by 0 bases and J by 1 base, with 11 bases between. The CDR3 is 15 residues long. In DNA, the CDR3 is TGCGCCAGCAGCTTGGGGGGACATACGTCCTACGAGCAGTACGTC. It is translated as CASSLGGHTSYEQYV.

This chain links TRBV6-2 or TRBV6-3 with TRBJ2-5; 10 bases fit TRBD2. The CDR3 has 15 residues. CDR1 and CDR2 (germline): MNHEY, SVGEGT. J was trimmed by 5 bases and V by 5 bases; bases with no gene match: 8. CDR3 protein: CASSPGLAAGETQYF. CDR3 bases: TGTGCCAGCAGTCCCGGACTAGCGGCGGGGGAGACCCAGTACTTC.

The chain couples TRBV9 to TRBJ1-1; D is possibly TRBD1 (6 bases). The CDR3 spans 19 residues. The V end lost 3 bases, the J end lost 5 bases, and 29 bases lay between the germline ends. Germline CDR1 is SGDLS and CDR2 is YYNGEE. In DNA, the CDR3 is TGTGCCAGCAGCGACCCAAACGTCGGGACAAATTCCTTTGATACTGAAGCTTTCTTT. Protein product: CASSDPNVGTNSFDTEAFF.

The chain recombines TRBV19 with TRBJ1-4, with a possible D match to TRBD1 (5 bases). The CDR3 spans 17 residues. Germline assignment: CDR1 LNHDA and CDR2 SQIVND (reference sequence). Trimming pared 5 bases from V and 8 bases from J, leaving 24 bases between. The CDR3 DNA is TGTGCCAGTAGTGGCCTGGACGGCAGGGAGGTTGGAGAAAAACTGTTTTTT. Translated, it gives CASSGLDGREVGEKLFF.

V and J are TRBV7-2 and TRBJ2-7; D might be TRBD1 (7 bases). Deletions cut 2 bases from V and 3 bases from J, with 20 bases between. There are 17 residues in the CDR3. Germline V CDR1 and CDR2: SGHTA, FQGNSA. The CDR3 spells CASSLPLQGGKIYEQYF. The CDR3 DNA reads as TGTGCCAGCAGCTTACCCCTGCAGGGGGGTAAGATCTACGAGCAGTACTTC.

V and J are TRBV2 and TRBJ1-4, with D unresolved. V lost 6 bases and J 7 bases, leaving 15 bases between the germline ends. The CDR3 consists of 14 residues. Germline V gene data show CDR1 as SNHLY and CDR2 as FYNNEI. CDR3 in DNA: TGTGCCAGCAGATACCGGTCTACTCCTGAAAAACTGTTTTTT. It translates to CASRYRSTPEKLFF.

V is TRBV23-1 and J is TRBJ1-3; 8 bases align to TRBD1. TRBV23-1 belongs to the ORF category, with a function that is uncertain. With V trimmed by 8 bases and J by 4 bases, 7 bases remained unmatched. The CDR3 runs to 14 residues. In DNA, the CDR3 is TGCGCCAGCTACGCGGACAGGGTGGGAAACACCATATATTTT. Its translation is CASYADRVGNTIYF.

This rearrangement joins TRBV24-1 to TRBJ2-3, with TRBD1 matching 7 bases. Germline CDR1 KGHDR, CDR2 SFDVKD. J was trimmed by 0 bases and V by 0 bases; bases with no gene match: 5. The CDR3 has 17 residues. The CDR3: CATSDLGRDSSTDTQYF. In DNA form, the CDR3 reads TGTGCCACCAGTGATTTGGGAAGGGACAGTAGCACAGATACGCAGTATTTT.

The chain is built from TRBV5-3 and TRBJ1-2; D possibly corresponds to TRBD1 (5 bases). TRBV5-3 qualifies as an ORF whose function is uncertain. V shed 3 bases and J shed 4 bases, with 22 bases lying between them. The CDR3 is 17 residues long. The chain's CDR3 is CARSSPGLRWGCYGYTF. CDR3 sequence (DNA): TGTGCCAGAAGCTCACCGGGACTGCGATGGGGTTGCTATGGCTACACCTTC.

The chain has TRBV28 and TRBJ1-1; D may be TRBD1 (5 bases). V was trimmed by 3 bases and J by 2 bases, leaving 10 bases between them. This CDR3 has 14 amino acids. Germline assignment: CDR1 MDHEN and CDR2 SYDVKM. The CDR3 DNA sequence: TGTGCCAGCAGTTTGGGGGGTTTCAACACTGAAGCTTTCTTT. Its protein product is CASSLGGFNTEAFF.

The chain recombines TRBV12-3 or TRBV12-4 with TRBJ2-1; tentative D call: TRBD1 (6 bases). CDR3 length: 13 residues. Trimming left V 4 bases short and J 7 bases short, with 11 bases between. The CDR3 sequence is CASSSRQVNEQFF. Here the CDR3 DNA reads TGTGCCAGCAGTTCGAGACAGGTAAATGAGCAGTTCTTC.

V is TRBV25-1 and J is TRBJ1-4; a weak D match, TRBD1 (6 bases). V lost 6 bases and J lost 2, with 13 bases in between. Germline V lookup: CDR1 MGHDK, CDR2 SYGVNS. The CDR3 runs to 15 residues. The DNA for the CDR3 is TGTGCCAGCAGGGGGCTTACAGGGACTAATGAAAAACTGTTTTTT. Its translation: CASRGLTGTNEKLFF.

The rearrangement uses TRBV7-8 and TRBJ2-7; no clear D. V was cut by 0 bases and J by 2 bases, with 5 bases left in between. The germline CDR1 and CDR2 sequences are SGHVS and FQNEAQ. The CDR3 is made up of 13 amino acids. In nucleotides, the CDR3 is TGTGCCAGCAGCTTAGCCCTAACCTACGAGCAGTACGTC. Amino acids: CASSLALTYEQYV.

This clone was counted a single time. V and J are TRBV5-4 and TRBJ1-2, with 7 positions matching TRBD1. V lost 0 bases to trimming and J lost 8 bases; unmatched junction nucleotides: 10. CDR1 SGHNT and CDR2 YYREEE come from the germline V gene (reference sequence). CDR3 length equals 15 residues. CDR3: CASSLGGRGYGGYTF. The CDR3 DNA is TGTGCCAGCAGCTTGGGGGGCAGGGGGTACGGCGGCTACACCTTC.

V gene TRBV5-4 combines with J gene TRBJ1-2, with 10 bases that match TRBD1. The CDR3 consists of 13 residues. J gave up 10 bases and V 4 bases, and 7 bases lay outside the gene matches. Germline values: CDR1 SGHNT, CDR2 YYREEE (reference sequence). CDR3: CASSPPRQGAYTF. CDR3 coding DNA: TGTGCCAGCAGCCCTCCTCGACAGGGGGCCTACACCTTC.

The gene calls are TRBV5-1 and TRBJ1-2; D ambiguous. This CDR3 region has 15 residues. Germline V gene data show CDR1 as SGHRS and CDR2 as YFSETQ. Deletions cut 2 bases from V and 6 bases from J, with 17 bases between. CDR3 protein: CASSFYGRELDGYTF. The DNA of the CDR3 is TGCGCCAGCAGCTTTTACGGTAGGGAGTTGGATGGCTACACCTTC.

The chain carries TRBV28 and TRBJ2-7, with 9 nucleotides matching TRBD1. The CDR3 is made up of 16 amino acids. Germline assignment: CDR1 MDHEN and CDR2 SYDVKM. Trimming took 4 bases from V and 2 from J; bases not matched to a gene: 9. This chain's CDR3 is CASSSSGTGIAYEQYV. CDR3 in DNA: TGTGCCAGCAGTTCAAGTGGGACAGGGATTGCCTACGAGCAGTACGTC.

Written as DNA, the CDR3 is TGTGCCAGCAGCCCGGGTTTGGGTTACAATGAGCAGTTCTTC. It encodes CASSPGLGYNEQFF. The chain links TRBV7-3 to TRBJ2-1; no reliable D call. Trimming cost V 5 bases and J 4 bases, with 12 bases left between them. This CDR3 has 14 residues. CDR1 SGHTA and CDR2 FQGTGA come from the germline V gene.